This TCR beta chain was captured in a study of cytotoxic CD8 clonotypes in ibrutinib-treated CLL. Looking at the study overall: The patients comprised 11 relapsed/refractory and 15 treatment-naive cases, around 18 IGHV unmutated. Study-wide points: Clonality was higher at baseline than in age-matched healthy donors and tracked circulating CD8+ T-cell counts. Public clonotypes were rare and shrank or held steady on treatment.

Using immunoSEQ multiplex PCR, the repertoire was profiled, and TCRdb retains in-frame clones only, with some absent. The sample shows tens of thousands of clones, approximately 71% of them seen only once. CDR1 is MNHNY, CDR2 SVGAGI, per germline (reference sequence). This CDR3 has 15 residues. V gave up 5 bases and J gave up 5 bases, with 16 bases separating them. A remark on this clone: Antigen unknown.

The source of this sequence is a human donor with chronic lymphocytic leukemia. The material was PBMCs, obtained after 12 months of ibrutinib treatment. The rearrangement joins TRBV6-6 to TRBJ1-5; D is unresolved. Here the CDR3 reads CASSPDSLVDQPQHF. The CDR3 DNA reads as TGTGCCAGCAGTCCCGATTCGCTCGTTGATCAGCCCCAGCATTTT.